This T cell receptor (beta chain) was identified in a study of cytotoxic CD8 clonotypes in ibrutinib-treated CLL. Study details: The sample average was approximately 280,000 productive templates and roughly 94,000 productive rearrangements. The study's findings and limits: Public clonotypes (which were uncommon) either contracted or remained stable on treatment.

Clones were sequenced by immunoSEQ multiplex PCR, and TCRdb holds only the in-frame ones, with some missing. The profile shows approximately 45,000 clones, about 65% of them singletons. Details on this clone: The antigen remains undetermined.

Germline loops: CDR1 LNHDA, CDR2 SQIVND (reference sequence). This CDR3 comprises 13 residues. Trimming pared 6 bases from V and 8 bases from J, leaving 14 bases between. The source was PBMCs, collected after 24 months of ibrutinib treatment. The origin of this receptor is a human donor with chronic lymphocytic leukemia. The V gene is TRBV19, the J gene TRBJ2-1, with D unresolved. In nucleotides, the CDR3 is TGTGCCAGTAGCTCTCGTAATCTCCATGAGCAGTTCTTC. Translation gives CASSSRNLHEQFF.